This T cell receptor beta chain came from a study of blood T cell repertoires in COVID-19. On the study more broadly: The study drew acute and convalescent COVID-19 samples from the United States, Italy and Spain. T cells, B-cell-depleted T cells, or PBMCs provided the cDNA or gDNA that served as material.

The CDR3 loop spans 17 amino acids. V was cut by 1 base and J by 0 bases, with 13 bases left in between. Germline lookup yields CDR1 GTSNPN and CDR2 SVGIG (reference sequence). Per the original data handling: Nucleated cell counts were estimated from reference gene primer amplification. Assay used: immunoSEQ multiplex PCR; TCRdb lists only in-frame clones, some missing. Clone size and V and J calls were adopted from that table, with D and trimming inferred from the DNA. Counted here are approximately 140,000 clones, about nine tenths occurring once; the ten biggest clones make up less than 4.5%. The chain joins TRBV30 to TRBJ1-6, with no clear D. The sequenced material came from peripheral blood. This TCR was sampled from a woman in her fifties or sixties with active or convalescent COVID-19. CDR3 residues: CAWSARGTGSYNSPLHF. The DNA for the CDR3 is TGTGCCTGGAGTGCTCGGGGAACGGGCTCCTATAATTCACCCCTCCACTTT.